Below are 25 T cell receptor beta chains sequenced from a single sample in a study of shared clonotypes between healthy human individuals. Sequenced by immunoSEQ multiplex PCR; TCRdb stores in-frame clones only, minus some. Of hundreds of thousands of clones in the sample, roughly 96% are singletons; the top ten hold 0.095% to 0.14%. CD8 cells classed as naive were CD45RO-negative and positively selected for CCR7, excluding terminally differentiated effector memory CD45RA+ cells. The sequencing input was naive CD8+ T cells sorted from blood. All receptors come from a woman in her twenties or thirties in good health.

The chain couples TRBV10-2 to TRBJ2-7; 7 nucleotides match TRBD2. The CDR3 length is 11 residues. Germline CDR1 reads WSHSY; CDR2 reads SAAADI. V trimming: 7 bases; J trimming: 3 bases; junction bases outside the gene matches: 0. CDR3 DNA sequence: TGCGCCAGCACGGGGGGCTACGAGCAGTACTTC. Residues: CASTGGYEQYF.

The chain combines TRBV21-1 with TRBJ2-5. TRBV21-1 is assigned pseudogene status. This CDR3 is built from 11 residues. The CDR3 DNA sequence: TGTGCCAGCAGCAGGGGGGAGACCCAGTACTTC. Translation gives CASSRGETQYF.

The chain joins TRBV25-1 to TRBJ2-3; D remains unclear. Germline-derived CDR1 and CDR2 are MGHDK and SYGVNS. V lost 3 bases and J lost 0, with 13 bases in between. The length of the CDR3 is 16 residues. CDR3 amino acids: CASSDDELMSTDTQYF. The CDR3 DNA follows: TGTGCCAGCAGTGACGACGAGCTGATGAGCACAGATACGCAGTATTTT.

The V and J genes are TRBV7-2 and TRBJ2-7; D not resolved. The CDR3 extends over 9 amino acids. Germline V gene lookup returns CDR1 SGHTA and CDR2 FQGNSA. Trimming stripped 8 bases from V and 4 bases from J, with 3 bases between. CDR3 sequence reads: CASGYEQYF. The CDR3 coding sequence is TGTGCCAGCGGTTACGAGCAGTACTTC.

The V call is TRBV15, the J call TRBJ1-1; D gene unclear. Trimming took off 5 bases at V and 5 bases at J, with 12 bases between the two ends. Germline CDR1 LNHNV, CDR2 YYDKDF (reference sequence). The CDR3 has 13 residues. In nucleotides, the CDR3 is TGTGCCACCAGCGGGCCATTGGGAACTGAAGCTTTCTTT. This translates into CATSGPLGTEAFF.

V is TRBV2 and J is TRBJ1-1; D remains unclear. The V end lost 2 bases, the J end lost 1 base, and 11 bases lay between the germline ends. The CDR3 totals 15 residues. Germline CDR1 SNHLY, CDR2 FYNNEI. CDR3 sequence (DNA): TGTGCCAGCAGTGAAATAGAGGCGGAGAACACTGAAGCTTTCTTT. This sequence encodes CASSEIEAENTEAFF.

The V gene is TRBV29-1, the J gene TRBJ2-2; D is ambiguous. The ends were cut back, 4 bases at V and 6 bases at J, with 9 bases in the middle. Germline assignment: CDR1 SQVTM and CDR2 ANQGSEA. The CDR3 is made up of 12 amino acids. CDR3 DNA: TGCAGCGTTGGGTCTTTCGCCGGGGAGCTGTTTTTT. Translation gives CSVGSFAGELFF.

This chain joins TRBV5-6 and TRBJ2-7; 8 bases line up with TRBD1. Germline CDR1 and CDR2: SGHDT and YYEEEE. The CDR3 loop spans 15 amino acids. The V gene end was trimmed by 1 base and the J gene end by 5 bases; junction bases not matched to a gene: 8. The CDR3 DNA reads as TGTGCCAGCAGCTTGCCCCAGGGGGCAAAGAACGAGCAGTACTTC. Translated: CASSLPQGAKNEQYF.

The rearrangement links TRBV28 to TRBJ1-3; 7 nucleotides agree with TRBD1. CDR3 length: 17 amino acids. The ends lost 4 bases at V and 4 bases at J; junction bases unmatched: 13. Germline CDR1 is MDHEN and CDR2 is SYDVKM. CDR3 amino acids: CASSWKGADLRGNTIYF. DNA for the CDR3: TGTGCCAGCAGTTGGAAGGGGGCCGATTTGAGGGGAAACACCATATATTTT.

The chain carries TRBV9 and TRBJ1-3; D is perhaps TRBD1 (5 bases). V was trimmed by 4 bases and J by 4 bases, leaving 15 bases between them. This CDR3 has 15 amino acids. Germline-derived CDR1 and CDR2 are SGDLS and YYNGEE. The CDR3 nucleotides are TGTGCCAGCAGCCCGGGGGTCGGGGTCGGAAACACCATATATTTT. This encodes CASSPGVGVGNTIYF.

CDR3 residues: CSVTGTPVGVTDTQYF. DNA of the CDR3: TGCAGCGTGACCGGGACTCCCGTTGGGGTCACAGATACGCAGTATTTT. The chain uses TRBV29-1 and TRBJ2-3; D perhaps matches TRBD2 (6 bases). V lost 6 bases, J lost 2 bases, and 21 bases lay in between. The CDR3 is made up of 16 amino acids. The germline gives CDR1 SQVTM, CDR2 ANQGSEA.

The CDR3 bases are TGTGCCAGCAGCCCCCGGAGGGTAACTGAAGCTTTCTTT. It translates to CASSPRRVTEAFF. This chain links TRBV13 with TRBJ1-1, with D unresolved. This CDR3 is built from 13 residues. Germline lookup yields CDR1 PRHDT and CDR2 FYEKMQ (reference sequence). Trimming shortened V by 5 bases and J by 5 bases, and 12 bases separated the two germline ends.

The chain has TRBV25-1 and TRBJ1-3; D possibly corresponds to TRBD1 (6 bases). The CDR3 runs to 14 residues. V was shortened by 9 bases and J by 0 bases, with 12 bases between the two germline ends. CDR1 and CDR2 (germline): MGHDK, SYGVNS. The CDR3, as DNA: TGTGCCAGTAGGGGGACTATCTCTGGAAACACCATATATTTT. This sequence encodes CASRGTISGNTIYF. The complete variable domain, with remaining parts taken from reference TRBV25-1 and TRBJ1-3, reads EADIYQTPRYLVIGTGKKITLECSQTMGHDKMYWYQQDPGMELHLIHYSYGVNSTEKGDLSSESTVSRIRTEHFPLTLESARPSHTSQYLCASRGTISGNTIYFGEGSWLTVV.

The chain carries TRBV9 and TRBJ2-2; TRBD2 aligns across 10 bases. The ends lost 4 bases at V and 3 bases at J; junction bases unmatched: 3. CDR1 is SGDLS and CDR2 is YYNGEE in the germline V gene. The length of the CDR3 is 15 residues. CDR3 nucleotides: TGTGCCAGCAGCAACCTAGCGGGGGACACCGGGGAGCTGTTTTTT. As protein: CASSNLAGDTGELFF. Looking up the rest from reference TRBV9 and TRBJ2-2 gives the full variable domain: DSGVTQTPKHLITATGQRVTLRCSPRSGDLSVYWYQQSLDQGLQFLIQYYNGEERAKGNILERFSAQQFPDLHSELNLSSLELGDSALYFCASSNLAGDTGELFFGEGSRLTVL.

The V call is TRBV27, the J call TRBJ2-7; TRBD2 might be the D (5 bases). V was cut by 0 bases and J by 2 bases, with 14 bases left in between. The CDR3 consists of 16 residues. CDR1 is MNHEY, CDR2 SMNVEV, per germline (reference sequence). In DNA, the CDR3 is TGTGCCAGCAGTTTATCACCCCGGGATTCGACCTACGAGCAGTACTTC. This encodes CASSLSPRDSTYEQYF.

The chain links TRBV13 to TRBJ2-7; TRBD1 aligns across 8 bases. With V trimmed by 5 bases and J by 6 bases, 6 bases remained unmatched. The CDR3 length is 13 residues. The germline V gene has CDR1 PRHDT and CDR2 FYEKMQ (reference sequence). CDR3 nucleotides: TGTGCCAGCAGCCCGACAGGGGTGGGCGAGCAGTACTTC. Its translation is CASSPTGVGEQYF. The variable domain in full, with the rest retrieved from reference TRBV13 and TRBJ2-7, is AAGVIQSPRHLIKEKRETATLKCYPIPRHDTVYWYQQGPGQDPQFLISFYEKMQSDKGSIPDRFSAQQFSDYHSELNMSSLELGDSALYFCASSPTGVGEQYFGPGTRLTVT.

This chain uses TRBV29-1 with TRBJ1-3; D gene unclear. The CDR3 runs 15 residues. V lost 5 bases to trimming and J lost 0 bases, with 14 bases between them. Germline CDR1 SQVTM, CDR2 ANQGSEA. The CDR3 protein is CSVPRVFYSGNTIYF. In DNA form, the CDR3 reads TGCAGCGTTCCTCGGGTCTTCTACTCTGGAAACACCATATATTTT.

The rearrangement uses TRBV6-1 and TRBJ1-3; 8 bases map to TRBD1. V dropped 0 bases and J dropped 10; count of bases not matched to a gene: 14. Germline CDR1 MNHNS, CDR2 SASEGT. This CDR3 has 17 residues. In DNA, the CDR3 is TGTGCCAGCAGTGAAGCGCCAGGGGGCGATCCGCCCACGACCATATATTTT. It is translated as CASSEAPGGDPPTTIYF.

V is TRBV11-1 and J is TRBJ2-7; no definite D call. The CDR3 is 13 residues long. CDR1 is SGHAT, CDR2 FQDESV, per germline (reference sequence). Trimming removed 1 base at V and 2 bases at J, with 6 bases between. The chain's CDR3 is CASSLGTAYEQYF. For the CDR3, the DNA is TGTGCCAGCAGCTTAGGCACAGCCTACGAGCAGTACTTC.

The chain is built from TRBV14 and TRBJ1-1; a weak D match, TRBD1 (6 bases). This CDR3 spans 13 amino acids. The V gene lost 0 bases and the J gene lost 4 bases, with 6 bases spanning the gap. Germline V CDR1 and CDR2: SGHDN, FVKESK. The CDR3 DNA follows: TGTGCCAGCAGCCAAGAAGGGGGCACTGAAGCTTTCTTT. Its protein product is CASSQEGGTEAFF.

V gene TRBV11-2 combines with J gene TRBJ2-1; 12 nucleotides align to TRBD2. Trimming cost V 5 bases and J 4 bases; bases outside gene matches: 3. The V gene's germline CDR1 is SGHAT and CDR2 FQNNGV. The length of the CDR3 is 15 residues. CDR3 sequence reads: CASSQGTSGYNEQFF. CDR3 nucleotide sequence: TGTGCCAGCAGCCAGGGGACTAGCGGGTACAATGAGCAGTTCTTC.

This sequence joins TRBV4-2 and TRBJ1-1, with a weak D call TRBD1 (6 bases). The CDR3 extends over 17 amino acids. Per germline, CDR1 LGHNA and CDR2 YNFKEQ. Trimming pared 0 bases from V and 0 bases from J, leaving 14 bases between. In nucleotides, the CDR3 is TGTGCCAGCAGCCAAGATGCAGGGGAGTTTTTGAACACTGAAGCTTTCTTT. Its translation: CASSQDAGEFLNTEAFF.

V is TRBV7-2 and J is TRBJ1-4; 7 bases are a match to TRBD1. V trimming: 7 bases; J trimming: 7 bases; junction bases outside the gene matches: 9. The germline CDR1 and CDR2 sequences are SGHTA and FQGNSA. The CDR3 extends over 14 amino acids. This chain's CDR3 is CASTFTSGGEKLFF. The CDR3 nucleotides read TGTGCCAGCACCTTCACATCAGGGGGTGAAAAACTGTTTTTT.

This chain uses TRBV4-1 with TRBJ1-2; D not certain. In germline, CDR1 is MGHRA, CDR2 YSYEKL. This CDR3 contains 15 residues. Between the trimmed V and J ends, which lost 4 bases and 4 bases, there was a span of 16 bases. The CDR3 DNA reads TGCGCCAGCAGCCTCAACCCTGGGGAGGGCTATGGCTACACCTTC. This codes for CASSLNPGEGYGYTF.

This sequence joins TRBV7-9 and TRBJ2-7; D not resolved. The CDR3 contains 13 residues. The germline V gene has CDR1 SEHNR and CDR2 FQNEAQ (reference sequence). V was shortened by 5 bases and J by 0 bases, with 8 bases between the two germline ends. CDR3 sequence: CASSPRSSYEQYF. CDR3 in DNA: TGTGCCAGCAGCCCGCGGAGCTCCTACGAGCAGTACTTC. Drawing the rest from reference TRBV7-9 and TRBJ2-7, the complete variable domain is DTGVSQNPRHKITKRGQNVTFRCDPISEHNRLYWYRQTLGQGPEFLTYFQNEAQLEKSRLLSDRFSAERPKGSFSTLEIQRTEQGDSAMYLCASSPRSSYEQYFGPGTRLTVT.